One sample yielded the 3 T cell receptor beta chains listed below, sequenced in a study of Ad26.COV2.S vaccination and SARS-CoV-2 variants (dated by TCRdb to the early 2020s). What the treatment or condition label conveys for this sample: roughly 20 received Ad26.COV2.S at low or high dose, single or two shots; about five received placebo; per-sample allocation not given. For vaccine and placebo recipients, the sequenced repertoires came from samples collected on day 63 after the first injection. Libraries were prepared through the immunoSEQ multiplex PCR assay. TCRdb mirrors the immuneACCESS table, restricted to in-frame sequences. Some clones are absent from its copies; in checked studies, under half trace to an unresolved V gene, and the reason for the others is unknown. The sample data list just under 250,000 clones, and 88% of these were observed just once. The top ten clonotypes cover around 11% of the sample.

Source: peripheral blood, taken in a trial of Ad26.COV2.S vaccine versus placebo. These receptors all come from a person aged 18-65 years who received the Ad26.COV2.S COVID-19 vaccine or a placebo.

The gene calls are TRBV11-2 and TRBJ1-1, with D unclear. CDR3 length: 13 residues. V lost 4 bases, J lost 1 base, and 7 bases lay in between. CDR1 is SGHAT, CDR2 FQNNGV, per germline. This CDR3 is CASSSLGNTEAFF. The DNA of the CDR3 is TGTGCCAGCAGCTCTTTAGGGAACACTGAAGCTTTCTTT.

The chain links TRBV11-2 to TRBJ1-4; D remains unclear. Trimming removed 5 bases from V and 7 bases from J, with 14 bases in between. Germline assignment: CDR1 SGHAT and CDR2 FQNNGV. This CDR3 has 14 residues. The CDR3 reads CASSLWTEGEKLFF. DNA for the CDR3: TGTGCCAGCAGCCTATGGACCGAGGGTGAAAAACTGTTTTTT.

This chain connects TRBV20-1 to TRBJ1-1, with unresolved D. V lost 4 bases and J lost 2, with 2 bases in between. The V gene's germline CDR1 is DFQATT and CDR2 SNEGSKA (reference sequence). The CDR3 runs 10 residues. The CDR3 region is CSATNTEAFF. For the CDR3, the DNA is TGCAGTGCTACTAACACTGAAGCTTTCTTT.